This TCR beta chain comes out of a study of tumor-infiltrating lymphocytes in localized non-small cell lung cancer. Assay: immunoSEQ multiplex PCR; the TCRdb copy retains only in-frame clones and omits some. Of about 14,000 clones in the sample, about 74% are singletons; the top ten hold approximately 4%. CDR3 length equals 15 residues. CDR1 is SGHDT, CDR2 YYEEEE, per germline. V shed 4 bases and J shed 0 bases, with 11 bases lying between them. This TCR was sampled from a human donor with non-small cell lung cancer. The chain joins TRBV5-6 to TRBJ2-1; a weak D match, TRBD2 (6 bases). Sequences were obtained from lung tumor tissue. Here the CDR3 reads CASSTATSSYNEQFF. As DNA, the CDR3 is TGTGCCAGCAGCACCGCGACTAGCTCCTACAATGAGCAGTTCTTC.